This T cell receptor beta chain appears in the sequencing data of a study of blood T cell repertoires in COVID-19. Data came from immunoSEQ multiplex PCR; TCRdb stores just in-frame clones and leaves some out. The top ten clones hold 25% of a sample with some 120,000 clones, almost 80% of them seen once. Trimming took off 1 base at V and 5 bases at J, with 8 bases between the two ends. This CDR3 comprises 13 residues. Germline V gives CDR1 SGHVS, CDR2 FQNEAQ. The sequencing sample was made of peripheral blood. The V call is TRBV7-8, the J call TRBJ2-5, with a possible D match to TRBD2 (5 bases). The TCR sequence derives from a human donor in a cohort sampled during active COVID-19. In DNA form, the CDR3 reads TGTGCCAGCAGCTTAGTCCTAGCCGAGACCCAGTACTTC. It yields the protein CASSLVLAETQYF.